Included here is one TCR beta chain sequence, with context. Germline CDR1 SGHRS, CDR2 YFSETQ. The CDR3 covers 14 residues. The trim removed 3 bases at V and 2 bases at J, leaving 2 bases unmatched. The sample originates from a study of blood T cell repertoires in COVID-19. Overall study context: T cells, B-cell-depleted T cells, or PBMCs provided the cDNA or gDNA that served as material.

As processed by the authors: Reference gene primer amplification gave nucleated cell count estimates. TCRdb's table, derived via immunoSEQ multiplex PCR, lists solely in-frame clones and lacks some. V and J calls and clone size follow that table, whereas D and trimming were derived from the DNA. Among about 96,000 clones listed, roughly 80% were seen once. The source material was peripheral blood. The chain combines TRBV5-1 with TRBJ2-7, with 10 nucleotides matching TRBD2. The sequence was collected from a woman aged 60 to 75 with acute or convalescent COVID-19. CDR3 coding DNA: TGCGCCAGCAGCTGGAGCGGGGGGGCCTACGAGCAGTACTTC. This encodes CASSWSGGAYEQYF.